These 17 T cell receptor beta chains originate from one sample sequenced in a study of OX40 agonist ivuxolimab in advanced cancers. Generated by immunoSEQ multiplex PCR, the TCRdb table keeps only in-frame clones and is missing some. This table holds tens of thousands of clones, over 75% found once. Sequenced material: CD4+ or CD8+ T cells sorted from blood, taken in a trial of the OX40 agonist ivuxolimab. These receptors were taken from an adult with an advanced solid tumor such as melanoma, head and neck, liver or kidney cancer.

V is TRBV27 and J is TRBJ2-7; tentatively, D is TRBD1 or TRBD2 (5 bases each). The CDR3 is 15 amino acids. Germline V gene sequence: CDR1 MNHEY, CDR2 SMNVEV (reference sequence). The V end was cut by 0 bases, the J end by 2 bases, with 11 bases between. CDR3 protein: CASSLSRTGPYEQYV. Here the CDR3 DNA reads TGTGCCAGCAGTTTATCACGTACGGGACCCTACGAGCAGTACGTC.

The chain has TRBV27 and TRBJ2-2, with D tentatively TRBD1 (5 bases). Germline V gene data show CDR1 as MNHEY and CDR2 as SMNVEV (reference sequence). Trimming removed 3 bases at V and 4 bases at J, with 6 bases between. The length of the CDR3 is 13 residues. The CDR3 bases are TGTGCCAGCAGTTTTGGGGCCACCGGGGAGCTGTTTTTT. It translates to CASSFGATGELFF.

The rearrangement links TRBV5-1 to TRBJ1-6; D possibly corresponds to TRBD1 (5 bases). The CDR3 sequence is 13 residues long. Germline CDR1 SGHRS, CDR2 YFSETQ. Trimming took 5 bases from V and 8 from J, leaving 11 bases between them. The CDR3 coding sequence is TGCGCCAGCAGACTGTCGGGGGATTCACCCCTCCACTTT. Translating it yields CASRLSGDSPLHF.

The DNA for the CDR3 is TGCGCCAGCAGTCCCCAGGGATACAACTACGAGCAGTACGTC. As protein: CASSPQGYNYEQYV. The V call is TRBV10-2, the J call TRBJ2-7; D perhaps matches TRBD1 (5 bases). The germline V and J ends were trimmed by 5 bases and 3 bases, with 14 bases remaining between them. Germline V lookup: CDR1 WSHSY, CDR2 SAAADI. The CDR3 runs to 14 residues.

V usage is TRBV13 and J usage is TRBJ2-1; D possibly corresponds to TRBD1 (8 bases). The CDR3 has 17 residues. From germline, CDR1 is PRHDT and CDR2 FYEKMQ (reference sequence). V was cut by 4 bases and J by 4 bases, with 20 bases left in between. The DNA for the CDR3 is TGTGCCAGCAGCTGGGAGGGACAGGCTGAGGTTTACAATGAGCAGTTCTTC. Residues: CASSWEGQAEVYNEQFF. Using reference TRBV13 and TRBJ2-1 for the parts outside the CDR3, the full variable domain is AAGVIQSPRHLIKEKRETATLKCYPIPRHDTVYWYQQGPGQDPQFLISFYEKMQSDKGSIPDRFSAQQFSDYHSELNMSSLELGDSALYFCASSWEGQAEVYNEQFFGPGTRLTVL.

The chain combines TRBV28 with TRBJ2-5, with D tentatively TRBD2 (5 bases). Trimming took 8 bases from V and 1 from J, leaving 23 bases between them. The CDR3 has 17 amino acids. The germline gives CDR1 MDHEN, CDR2 SYDVKM. This CDR3 reads CASGSGARASFQETQYF. DNA for the CDR3: TGTGCCAGCGGCTCTGGTGCGAGGGCAAGTTTCCAAGAGACCCAGTACTTC.

The rearrangement joins TRBV21-1 to TRBJ2-5; the table's D call of TRBD1 was not tested on the DNA. The end of the DNA aligns better with TRBJ2-7, so the J call may be wrong. TRBV21-1 is recorded as a pseudogene. This CDR3 comprises 15 residues. The CDR3 DNA follows: TGTGCCAGCAATCCCAGATGGGGCAGGGGCCACGAGCAGTACTTC. It translates to CASNPRWGRGHEQYF.

The V and J genes are TRBV4-2 and TRBJ2-2, with D possibly being TRBD1 (6 bases). CDR1 is LGHNA, CDR2 YNFKEQ, per germline. V shed 0 bases and J shed 5 bases, with 13 bases lying between them. The length of the CDR3 is 16 residues. DNA for the CDR3: TGTGCCAGCAGCCAAGATTCGGCAGGGGCGACCGGGGAGCTGTTTTTT. Its protein product is CASSQDSAGATGELFF.

Only a few counts were recorded for this clone. J is TRBJ2-3 and V is TRBV2; TRBD2 agrees at 10 bases. The germline CDR1 and CDR2 sequences are SNHLY and FYNNEI. The V gene end was trimmed by 6 bases and the J gene end by 8 bases; junction bases not matched to a gene: 8. The CDR3 covers 14 residues. Written as DNA, the CDR3 is TGTGCCAGCAGCCGACTAGCGGGTGGGGGTACGCAGTATTTT. This sequence encodes CASSRLAGGGTQYF.

The chain links TRBV19 to TRBJ2-1, with D perhaps being TRBD1 or TRBD2 (6 bases each). V shed 6 bases and J shed 7 bases, with 16 bases lying between them. CDR3 size: 14 residues. Germline CDR1 and CDR2: LNHDA and SQIVND (reference sequence). CDR3 nucleotide sequence: TGTGCCAGTAGCCCCAGGCCGGGGGCGAATGAGCAGTTCTTC. It encodes CASSPRPGANEQFF.

The chain employs TRBV20-1 and TRBJ2-3; maybe TRBD2 (6 bases). Germline assignment: CDR1 DFQATT and CDR2 SNEGSKA (reference sequence). V was pared by 3 bases and J by 6 bases, with 7 bases between. The CDR3 has 11 amino acids. In DNA, the CDR3 is TGCAGTGCTAGGAGCGGGGATACGCAGTATTTT. It is translated as CSARSGDTQYF.

V and J are TRBV9 and TRBJ2-1; 8 bases are a match to TRBD2. The CDR3 has 14 amino acids. Germline values: CDR1 SGDLS, CDR2 YYNGEE. Trimming took 0 bases from V and 7 from J; bases not matched to a gene: 3. The CDR3 reads CASSVASGSNEQFF. As DNA, the CDR3 is TGTGCCAGCAGCGTAGCGAGCGGGAGTAATGAGCAGTTCTTC.

The chain combines TRBV7-2 with TRBJ2-1; 7 bases agree with TRBD1. CDR1 is SGHTA, CDR2 FQGNSA, per germline. The CDR3 length is 13 residues. With V trimmed by 3 bases and J by 6 bases, 2 bases remained unmatched. CDR3 in DNA: TGTGCCAGCAGCTTGTCAGGGGGCAATGAGCAGTTCTTC. The encoded protein is CASSLSGGNEQFF.

The chain links TRBV29-1 to TRBJ1-1; 8 bases map to TRBD1. The CDR3 length is 13 residues. With 3 bases clipped from V and 4 bases from J, the junction kept 4 bases outside the gene matches. CDR1 is SQVTM, CDR2 ANQGSEA, per germline. The CDR3 region has the DNA TGCAGCGTTGATGTCACAGGGGGCACTGAAGCTTTCTTT. It is translated as CSVDVTGGTEAFF.

This rearrangement joins TRBV14 to TRBJ1-3; D is uncertain. The CDR3 runs to 13 residues. V lost 4 bases and J lost 4, with 8 bases in between. Germline values: CDR1 SGHDN, CDR2 FVKESK. The CDR3 DNA is TGTGCCAGCAGCCCTCCCAGGGGAAACACCATATATTTT. Translated: CASSPPRGNTIYF.

The chain links TRBV2 to TRBJ1-1; D is unclear. The CDR3 contains 12 residues. V lost 6 bases and J lost 10, with 15 bases in between. Germline lookup yields CDR1 SNHLY and CDR2 FYNNEI. CDR3 amino acids: CASRRGHRGAFF. CDR3 nucleotide sequence: TGTGCCAGCAGGAGAGGCCACCGCGGAGCTTTCTTT.

This clone was recorded once. V gene TRBV10-3 combines with J gene TRBJ2-1, with 10 bases matching TRBD2. The CDR3 runs to 15 residues. With V trimmed by 2 bases and J by 7 bases, 5 bases remained unmatched. Looked up from germline, CDR1 is ENHRY and CDR2 is SYGVKD. As DNA, the CDR3 is TGTGCCATCAGTGAGAGCGGGGGGGCCTTGAATGAGCAGTTCTTC. This encodes CAISESGGALNEQFF.